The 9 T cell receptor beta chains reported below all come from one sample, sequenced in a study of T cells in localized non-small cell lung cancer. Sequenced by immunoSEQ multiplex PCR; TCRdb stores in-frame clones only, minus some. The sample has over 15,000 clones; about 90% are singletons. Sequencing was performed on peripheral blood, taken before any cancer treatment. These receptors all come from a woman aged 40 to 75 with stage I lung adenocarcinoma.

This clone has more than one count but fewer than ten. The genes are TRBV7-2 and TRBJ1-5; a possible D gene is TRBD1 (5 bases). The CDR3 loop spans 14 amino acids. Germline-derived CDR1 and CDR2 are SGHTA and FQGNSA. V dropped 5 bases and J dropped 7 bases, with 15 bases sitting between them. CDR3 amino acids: CASSPQGSKQPQHF. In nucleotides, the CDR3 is TGTGCCAGCAGCCCGCAGGGTTCCAAGCAGCCCCAGCATTTT.

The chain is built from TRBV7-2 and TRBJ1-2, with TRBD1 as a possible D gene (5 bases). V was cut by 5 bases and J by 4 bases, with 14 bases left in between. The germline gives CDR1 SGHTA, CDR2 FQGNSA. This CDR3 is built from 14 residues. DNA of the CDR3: TGTGCCAGCAGCACCCGGGGGGACCCCTATGGCTACACCTTC. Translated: CASSTRGDPYGYTF.

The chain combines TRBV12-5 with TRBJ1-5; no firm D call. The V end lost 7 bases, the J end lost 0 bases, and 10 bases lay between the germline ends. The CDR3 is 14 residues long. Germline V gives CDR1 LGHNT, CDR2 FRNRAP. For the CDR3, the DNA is TGTGCTAGTGTCCCGGACGGTAGCAATCAGCCCCAGCATTTT. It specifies CASVPDGSNQPQHF.

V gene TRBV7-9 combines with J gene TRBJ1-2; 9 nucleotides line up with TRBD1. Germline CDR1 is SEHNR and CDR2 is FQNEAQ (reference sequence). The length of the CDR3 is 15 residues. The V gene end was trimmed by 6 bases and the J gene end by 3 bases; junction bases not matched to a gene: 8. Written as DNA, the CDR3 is TGTGCCAGCAGTTCTACAGGGGGCTGGGACTATGGCTACACCTTC. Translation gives CASSSTGGWDYGYTF.

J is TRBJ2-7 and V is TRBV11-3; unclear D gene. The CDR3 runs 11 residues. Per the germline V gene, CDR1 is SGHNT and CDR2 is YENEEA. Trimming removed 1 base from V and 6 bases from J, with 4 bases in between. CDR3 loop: CASSLGLEQYF. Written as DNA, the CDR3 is TGTGCCAGCAGCTTAGGACTCGAGCAGTACTTC.

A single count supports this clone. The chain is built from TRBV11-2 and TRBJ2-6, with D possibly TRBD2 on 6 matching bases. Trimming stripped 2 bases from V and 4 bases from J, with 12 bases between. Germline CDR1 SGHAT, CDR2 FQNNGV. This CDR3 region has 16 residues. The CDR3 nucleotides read TGTGCCAGCAGCTTAAACTCGGGAGCAGGGGCCAACGTCCTGACTTTC. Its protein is CASSLNSGAGANVLTF.

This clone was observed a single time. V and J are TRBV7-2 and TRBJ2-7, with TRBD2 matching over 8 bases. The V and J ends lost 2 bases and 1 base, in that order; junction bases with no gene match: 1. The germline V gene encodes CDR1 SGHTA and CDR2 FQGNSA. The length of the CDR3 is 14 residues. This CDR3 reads CASSLTSGSYEQYF. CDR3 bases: TGTGCCAGCAGCTTAACTAGCGGTTCCTACGAGCAGTACTTC.

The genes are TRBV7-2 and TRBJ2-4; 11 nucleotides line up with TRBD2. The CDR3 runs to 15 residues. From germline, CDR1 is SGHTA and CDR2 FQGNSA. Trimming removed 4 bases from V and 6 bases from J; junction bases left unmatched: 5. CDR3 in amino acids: CASSYLAGGPNIQYF. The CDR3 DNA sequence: TGTGCCAGCAGCTATTTAGCGGGAGGGCCAAACATTCAGTACTTC.

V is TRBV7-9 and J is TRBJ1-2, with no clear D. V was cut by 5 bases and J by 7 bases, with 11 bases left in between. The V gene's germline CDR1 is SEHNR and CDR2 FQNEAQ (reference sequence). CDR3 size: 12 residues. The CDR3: CASSGRRGGYTF. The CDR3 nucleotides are TGTGCCAGCAGCGGCCGGCGGGGTGGCTACACCTTC.